This TCR beta chain was obtained from a study of cytotoxic CD8 clonotypes in ibrutinib-treated CLL. As for the study in general: Among responders, around 25 were partial and 2 complete; after median roughly 68 months, approximately 15 stayed remitted and roughly 12 progressed. Sequencing produced an average of about 260,000 productive templates and some 100,000 productive rearrangements per sample.

Around 2.2 micrograms of genomic DNA came from cryopreserved PBMCs for TCR beta libraries. The sample holds a few counts of this clone. Its antigen is not identified. Findings and caveats of the study: Relative to age-matched healthy donors, clonality at baseline was higher, and it tracked circulating CD8+ T-cell counts.

Sequencing used immunoSEQ multiplex PCR; TCRdb keeps in-frame clones, though not all of them. The top ten clones hold approximately 6% of a sample with fewer than 400,000 clones, under 70% of them seen once. The sequenced sample was PBMCs, obtained after 36 months of ibrutinib treatment. The sequence was collected from a human donor with chronic lymphocytic leukemia.

CDR3 loop: CASSRPPGNTIYF. The CDR3 DNA sequence: TGTGCCAGCAGCAGGCCACCTGGAAACACCATATATTTT. The V call is TRBV5-4, the J call TRBJ1-3; D remains unclear. Trimming stripped 4 bases from V and 2 bases from J, with 7 bases between. The CDR3 contains 13 residues. Looked up from germline, CDR1 is SGHNT and CDR2 is YYREEE (reference sequence).